This entry features one T cell receptor (beta chain) sequence. What it binds is unknown. Mouse names are used for the genes. This sample is part of a study of tissue T cells after allogeneic stem cell transplantation. Study-wide findings and caveats: Anatomically similar tissues had similar TCR repertoires within each patient. Across patients, clones rarely overlapped, yet motif clusters were shared tissue-specifically.

Survey-depth TCRbeta CDR3 sequencing reported V/J genes and productive frequencies. The assay was immunoSEQ multiplex PCR, and TCRdb's table has in-frame clones only and misses some. This sample has 20,000 to 25,000 clones, with approximately 72% found just once. Specimen: spleen. The TCR originated in a female BALB/c mouse in good health. This strain has MHC haplotype H2-d.

CDR3 DNA, as far as it was read: TGTGCCTGGAGTCAGGGGAACTATGCTGAGCAGTTC. This gives the protein CAWSQGNYAEQF. The whole CDR3 reads CAWSQGNYAEQFF. V is TRBV31 and J is TRBJ2-1; perhaps TRBD1 as D (5 bases). The read ends 1 residue shy of where the CDR3 ends; the end is completed using the germline J gene. Germline values: CDR1 GKSSPN, CDR2 SITVG. The CDR3 runs 13 residues. V gave up 1 base and J gave up 1 base, with 5 bases separating them. Drawing the rest from reference TRBV31 and TRBJ2-1, the complete variable domain is AQTIHQWPVAEIKAVGSPLSLGCTIKGKSSPNLYWYWQATGGTLQQLFYSITVGQVESVVQLNLSASRPKDDQFILSTEKLLLSHSGFYLCAWSQGNYAEQFFGPGTRLTVL.